A single sample gave rise to the 23 T cell receptor beta chains below, sequenced in a study of T-cell memory formation after mild COVID-19. Using its own MiXCR run on the 5' RACE reads, TCRdb lists one record per CDR3 protein. The table includes roughly 99,000 distinct CDR3 sequences, around 15% detected once. The sequenced sample consisted of PBMCs or a T cell subset sorted from them (not recorded which). These receptors were taken from a man younger than 35 who had mild COVID-19 (a few samples of this study predate the infection). Cell type and time point are not known.

This clonotype was observed at least ten times. The chain couples TRBV29-1 to TRBJ2-1; 12 nucleotides line up with TRBD2. Germline-derived CDR1 and CDR2 are SQVTM and ANQGSEA. Trimming at V came to 4 bases and at J to 5 bases, leaving 0 bases not matched to a gene. The CDR3 is made up of 13 amino acids. DNA of the CDR3: TGCAGCGTTGGACTAGCGGGGGACAATGAGCAGTTCTTC. Translating it yields CSVGLAGDNEQFF.

This clonotype was counted many times. The chain carries TRBV6-5 and TRBJ2-3; D remains unclear. V shed 5 bases and J shed 0 bases, with 12 bases lying between them. This CDR3 comprises 15 residues. Germline V gives CDR1 MNHEY, CDR2 SVGAGI. The CDR3 DNA is TGTGCCAGCAGTCTGACACCAGCTAGCACAGATACGCAGTATTTT. It codes for CASSLTPASTDTQYF.

This clonotype was recorded a few times. The V gene is TRBV4-2, the J gene TRBJ2-7; TRBD2 aligns across 12 bases. This CDR3 is 17 amino acids long. Germline V gene data show CDR1 as LGHNA and CDR2 as YNFKEQ. The V and J ends lost 0 bases and 5 bases, in that order; junction bases with no gene match: 8. In nucleotides, the CDR3 is TGTGCCAGCAGCCAAGATGCATCTAGCGGGGGGGCCGACGAGCAGTACTTC. Encoded protein: CASSQDASSGGADEQYF.

The chain couples TRBV2 to TRBJ1-2; D unresolved. The CDR3 has 17 amino acids. Trimming left V 4 bases short and J 2 bases short, with 20 bases between. Germline assignment: CDR1 SNHLY and CDR2 FYNNEI. As DNA, the CDR3 is TGTGCCAGCAGTGGATACCCTAATTACGACCGCAACTATGGCTACACCTTC. Its translation: CASSGYPNYDRNYGYTF.

The chain is built from TRBV19 and TRBJ2-1; 7 nucleotides line up with TRBD1. CDR1 is LNHDA, CDR2 SQIVND, per germline (reference sequence). V lost 6 bases, J lost 4 bases, and 9 bases stayed unmatched. The CDR3 is 15 amino acids. CDR3 loop: CASSEIPTGYNEQFF. The CDR3 DNA follows: TGTGCCAGTAGCGAAATTCCGACAGGGTACAATGAGCAGTTCTTC.

A few counts support this clonotype. The chain uses TRBV15 and TRBJ2-4; D might be TRBD1 (5 bases). Germline V gene lookup returns CDR1 LNHNV and CDR2 YYDKDF (reference sequence). This CDR3 region has 16 residues. Trimming took off 0 bases at V and 0 bases at J, with 9 bases between the two ends. The CDR3 bases are TGTGCCACCAGCAGAGACGACAGATTAGCCAAAAACATTCAGTACTTC. Amino acid sequence: CATSRDDRLAKNIQYF.

This clonotype was detected only a few times. This chain connects TRBV12-3 or TRBV12-4 to TRBJ2-2; possibly TRBD2 for D (6 bases). The CDR3 length is 13 residues. V lost 2 bases and J 7 bases, leaving 8 bases between the germline ends. Here the CDR3 reads CASSLRAGGELFF. The CDR3 DNA follows: TGTGCCAGCAGTTTACGAGCGGGCGGGGAGCTGTTTTTT.

The chain uses TRBV6-5 and TRBJ2-1; 10 positions match TRBD2. CDR3 length: 15 amino acids. Germline-derived CDR1 and CDR2 are MNHEY and SVGAGI. After removal of 7 bases from V and 5 bases from J, the junction contained 8 bases not matched to a gene. CDR3 nucleotide sequence: TGTGCCAGCACTCGCTCTAGCGGGGGAGACAATGAGCAGTTCTTC. This codes for CASTRSSGGDNEQFF.

This rearrangement joins TRBV7-9 to TRBJ1-2; D call uncertain. V was clipped by 6 bases and J by 6 bases, with 8 bases between them. Germline-derived CDR1 and CDR2 are SEHNR and FQNEAQ (reference sequence). The CDR3 is made up of 11 amino acids. The CDR3 DNA is TGTGCCAGCAGGAACTCGGATGGCTACACCTTC. Translated, it gives CASRNSDGYTF.

This chain uses TRBV10-3 with TRBJ2-1, with 9 positions matching TRBD1. This CDR3 is built from 14 residues. CDR1 and CDR2 from the germline V gene are ENHRY and SYGVKD. V was pared by 10 bases and J by 3 bases, with 7 bases of the junction left unmatched. The CDR3 coding sequence is TGTGCCACCCGGGACAGGGCCGTCTACAATGAGCAGTTCTTC. It yields the protein CATRDRAVYNEQFF.

The chain joins TRBV7-9 to TRBJ2-7, with D unclear. V lost 5 bases, J lost 6 bases, and 8 bases lay in between. Germline CDR1 reads SEHNR; CDR2 reads FQNEAQ (reference sequence). The CDR3 is 11 amino acids. CDR3 bases: TGTGCCAGCAGCCATCCCTCCGAGCAGTACTTC. It specifies CASSHPSEQYF.

The chain combines TRBV7-9 with TRBJ1-4; D remains unclear. The CDR3 extends over 15 amino acids. Germline CDR1 SEHNR, CDR2 FQNEAQ (reference sequence). Trimming left V 5 bases short and J 0 bases short, with 10 bases between. Here the CDR3 reads CASSRYVATNEKLFF. The CDR3 DNA follows: TGTGCCAGCAGCCGATACGTAGCAACTAATGAAAAACTGTTTTTT.

This sequence joins TRBV29-1 and TRBJ1-2; 9 positions agree with TRBD1. CDR1 and CDR2 (germline): SQVTM, ANQGSEA. The CDR3 extends over 13 amino acids. V dropped 7 bases and J dropped 1; count of bases not matched to a gene: 4. In nucleotides, the CDR3 is TGCAGCGCACGGGACAGGGATAACTATGGCTACACCTTC. Protein sequence: CSARDRDNYGYTF. Full variable domain (remainder filled in from reference TRBV29-1 and TRBJ1-2): SAVISQKPSRDICQRGTSLTIQCQVDSQVTMMFWYRQQPGQSLTLIATANQGSEATYESGFVIDKFPISRPNLTFSTLTVSNMSPEDSSIYLCSARDRDNYGYTFGSGTRLTVV.

The CDR3 region is CASSQETLGGTQYF. The DNA for the CDR3 is TGCGCCAGCAGCCAAGAAACCCTCGGGGGCACCCAGTACTTC. This sequence joins TRBV4-3 and TRBJ2-5; the D call may be TRBD1 or TRBD2 (6 bases each). Looked up from germline, CDR1 is LGHNA and CDR2 is YSLEER. V was clipped by 0 bases and J by 8 bases, with 13 bases between them. This CDR3 contains 14 residues.

In its sample, this clonotype was seen a few times. V gene TRBV3-1 combines with J gene TRBJ2-1, with 7 nucleotides matching TRBD1. With 4 bases clipped from V and 9 bases from J, the junction kept 12 bases outside the gene matches. Per germline, CDR1 LGHDT and CDR2 YNNKEL (reference sequence). CDR3 length equals 15 residues. CDR3 nucleotide sequence: TGTGCCAGCAGCCCCTTAACAGGGGCGGGCAGTGAGCAGTTCTTC. Translated: CASSPLTGAGSEQFF.

The chain combines TRBV29-1 with TRBJ2-7; no clear D gene. CDR1 SQVTM and CDR2 ANQGSEA come from the germline V gene. The CDR3 extends over 13 amino acids. Trimming took 3 bases from V and 5 from J, leaving 14 bases between them. The CDR3 spells CSVDPSARDEQYV. The CDR3 nucleotides read TGCAGCGTTGATCCGTCAGCTAGGGACGAGCAGTACGTC.

In its sample, this clonotype was seen a few times. The chain has TRBV19 and TRBJ1-2; D call uncertain. With 9 bases removed from V and 0 bases from J, the gap between germline ends came to 14 bases. This CDR3 region has 14 residues. Germline values: CDR1 LNHDA, CDR2 SQIVND (reference sequence). The CDR3 protein is CASQPSRANYGYTF. The CDR3 coding sequence is TGTGCCAGCCAACCATCTAGGGCTAACTATGGCTACACCTTC.

The chain has TRBV7-2 and TRBJ2-7; D gene ambiguous. V was pared by 5 bases and J by 4 bases, with 9 bases between. There are 12 residues in the CDR3. In germline, CDR1 is SGHTA, CDR2 FQGNSA. The CDR3 region has the DNA TGTGCCAGCAGCCCCTCTGGGTACGAGCAGTACGTC. Translated: CASSPSGYEQYV.

This clonotype was picked up a small number of times. CDR3: CASSHTQGTNNYGYTF. The CDR3 bases are TGCGCCAGCAGCCATACCCAGGGTACAAATAACTATGGCTACACCTTC. The chain recombines TRBV4-1 with TRBJ1-2, with D possibly being TRBD1 (5 bases). The CDR3 contains 16 residues. The V gene's germline CDR1 is MGHRA and CDR2 YSYEKL. V lost 3 bases and J lost 1, with 15 bases in between.

DNA of the CDR3: TGCGCCAGCAGCCACGGGACTAGCGGGGGCAGGGAGACCCAGTACTTC. Translation: CASSHGTSGGRETQYF. This rearrangement joins TRBV4-3 to TRBJ2-5, with 14 nucleotides matching TRBD2. The length of the CDR3 is 16 residues. Germline lookup yields CDR1 LGHNA and CDR2 YSLEER. V gave up 3 bases and J gave up 5 bases; unmatched junction bases: 5.

The V call is TRBV7-2, the J call TRBJ2-7; maybe TRBD2 (6 bases). Trimming shortened V by 5 bases and J by 4 bases, and 21 bases separated the two germline ends. The CDR3 covers 16 residues. The germline gives CDR1 SGHTA, CDR2 FQGNSA. The CDR3 protein is CASSPPGTAGLYEQYF. The CDR3 nucleotides read TGTGCCAGCAGCCCCCCGGGGACCGCGGGACTGTACGAGCAGTACTTC.

This clonotype was picked up a small number of times. V gene TRBV10-3 combines with J gene TRBJ1-1; tentative D call: TRBD1 (5 bases). Germline assignment: CDR1 ENHRY and CDR2 SYGVKD. V gave up 6 bases and J gave up 6 bases, with 11 bases separating them. The CDR3 runs 12 residues. CDR3 coding DNA: TGTGCCATCAGCCGGGACGGCCCTGAAGCTTTCTTT. As protein: CAISRDGPEAFF.

The chain recombines TRBV12-3 or TRBV12-4 with TRBJ2-7, with D uncertain. The CDR3 sequence is 13 residues long. Trimming left V 3 bases short and J 2 bases short, with 8 bases between. CDR3 amino acids: CASSFSRTYEQYF. The CDR3 coding sequence is TGTGCCAGCAGTTTCAGCAGGACCTACGAGCAGTACTTC.